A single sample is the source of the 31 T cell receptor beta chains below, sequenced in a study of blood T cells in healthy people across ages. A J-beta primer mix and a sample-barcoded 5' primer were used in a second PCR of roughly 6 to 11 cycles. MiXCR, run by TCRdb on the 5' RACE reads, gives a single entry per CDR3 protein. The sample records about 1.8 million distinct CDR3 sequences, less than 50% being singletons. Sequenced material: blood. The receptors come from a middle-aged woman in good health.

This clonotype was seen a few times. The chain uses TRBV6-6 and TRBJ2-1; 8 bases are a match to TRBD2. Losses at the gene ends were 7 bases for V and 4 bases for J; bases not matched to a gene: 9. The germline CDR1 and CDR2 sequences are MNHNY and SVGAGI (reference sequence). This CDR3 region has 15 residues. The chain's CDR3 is CASTPSGGGYNEQFF. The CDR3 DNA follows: TGTGCCAGCACTCCCTCGGGGGGGGGTTACAATGAGCAGTTCTTC.

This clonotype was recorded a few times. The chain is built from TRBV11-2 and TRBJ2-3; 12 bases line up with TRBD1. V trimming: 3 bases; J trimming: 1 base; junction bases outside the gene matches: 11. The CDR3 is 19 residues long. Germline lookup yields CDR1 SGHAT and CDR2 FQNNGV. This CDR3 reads CASSLPPGQGASGTDTQYF. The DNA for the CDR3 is TGTGCCAGCAGCTTGCCCCCGGGACAGGGGGCAAGCGGCACAGATACGCAGTATTTT. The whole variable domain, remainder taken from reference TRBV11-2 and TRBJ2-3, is EAGVAQSPRYKIIEKRQSVAFWCNPISGHATLYWYQQILGQGPKLLIQFQNNGVVDDSQLPKDRFSAERLKGVDSTLKIQPAKLEDSAVYLCASSLPPGQGASGTDTQYFGPGTRLTVL.

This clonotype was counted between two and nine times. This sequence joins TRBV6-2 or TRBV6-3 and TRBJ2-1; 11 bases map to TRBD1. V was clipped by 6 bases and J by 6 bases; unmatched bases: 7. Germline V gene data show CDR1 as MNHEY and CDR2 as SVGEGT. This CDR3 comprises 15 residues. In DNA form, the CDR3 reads TGTGCCAGCAGAGAGGGACAGGGGGGCAGCAATGAGCAGTTCTTC. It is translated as CASREGQGGSNEQFF.

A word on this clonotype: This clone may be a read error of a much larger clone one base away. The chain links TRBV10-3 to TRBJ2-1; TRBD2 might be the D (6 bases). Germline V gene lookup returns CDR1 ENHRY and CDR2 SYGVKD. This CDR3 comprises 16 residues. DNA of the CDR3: TGTGCCACCAGTGAGTGGGTGGGGGGAATCGACAATGAGCAGTTCTTC. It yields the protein CATSEWVGGIDNEQFF.

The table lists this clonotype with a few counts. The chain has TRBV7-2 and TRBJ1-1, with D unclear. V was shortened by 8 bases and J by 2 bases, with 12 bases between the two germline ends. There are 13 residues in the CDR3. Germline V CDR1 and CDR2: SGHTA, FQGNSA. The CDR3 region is CASEEHLNTEAFF. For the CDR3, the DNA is TGTGCCAGCGAGGAACACCTCAACACTGAAGCTTTCTTT. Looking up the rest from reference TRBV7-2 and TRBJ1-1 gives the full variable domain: GAGVSQSPSNKVTEKGKDVELRCDPISGHTALYWYRQSLGQGLEFLIYFQGNSAPDKSGLPSDRFSAERTGGSVSTLTIQRTQQEDSAVYLCASEEHLNTEAFFGQGTRLTVV.

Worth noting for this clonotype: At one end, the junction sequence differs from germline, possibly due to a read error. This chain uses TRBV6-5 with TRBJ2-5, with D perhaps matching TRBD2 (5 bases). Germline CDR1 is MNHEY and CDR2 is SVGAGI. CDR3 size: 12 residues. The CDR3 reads CAGSHSGETQYF. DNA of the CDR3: TGTGCCGGCAGCCACTCGGGGGAGACCCAGTACTTC.

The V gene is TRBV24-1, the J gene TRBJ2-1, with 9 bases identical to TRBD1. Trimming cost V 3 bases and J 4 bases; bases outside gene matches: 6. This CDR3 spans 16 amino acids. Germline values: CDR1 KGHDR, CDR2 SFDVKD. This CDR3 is CATSDNRGLPYNEQFF. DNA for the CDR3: TGTGCCACCAGTGATAACAGGGGGCTTCCGTACAATGAGCAGTTCTTC.

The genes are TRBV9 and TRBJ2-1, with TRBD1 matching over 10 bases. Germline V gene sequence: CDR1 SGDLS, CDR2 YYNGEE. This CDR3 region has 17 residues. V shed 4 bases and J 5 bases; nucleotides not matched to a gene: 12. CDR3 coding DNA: TGTGCCAGCAGCCTGATCCCCCTGGGACAGGGGAACAATGAGCAGTTCTTC. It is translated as CASSLIPLGQGNNEQFF.

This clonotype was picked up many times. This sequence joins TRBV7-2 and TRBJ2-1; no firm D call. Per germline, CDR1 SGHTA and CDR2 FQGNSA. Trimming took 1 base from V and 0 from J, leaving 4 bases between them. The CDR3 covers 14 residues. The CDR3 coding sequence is TGTGCCAGCAGCTTAGGCCGCTCCTACAATGAGCAGTTCTTC. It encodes CASSLGRSYNEQFF.

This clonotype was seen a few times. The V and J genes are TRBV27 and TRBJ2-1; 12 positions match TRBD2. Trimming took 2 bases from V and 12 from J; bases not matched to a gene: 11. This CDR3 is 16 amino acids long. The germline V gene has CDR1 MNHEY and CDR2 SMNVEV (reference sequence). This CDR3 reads CASSLGFATSGGSQFF. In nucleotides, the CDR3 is TGTGCCAGCAGTTTAGGGTTTGCGACTAGCGGGGGCTCGCAGTTCTTC.

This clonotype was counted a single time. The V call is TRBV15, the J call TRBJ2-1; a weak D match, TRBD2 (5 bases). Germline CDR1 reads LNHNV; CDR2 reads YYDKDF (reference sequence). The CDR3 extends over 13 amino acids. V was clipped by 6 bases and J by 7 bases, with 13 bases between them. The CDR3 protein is CATSNPDWNEQFF. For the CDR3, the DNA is TGTGCCACCAGTAATCCGGACTGGAATGAGCAGTTCTTC.

Here the CDR3 DNA reads TGCAGTGCTAGATCAGGGGAGCAGTTCTTC. As protein: CSARSGEQFF. V usage is TRBV20-1 and J usage is TRBJ2-1; a weak D match, TRBD1 (5 bases). Per the germline V gene, CDR1 is DFQATT and CDR2 is SNEGSKA (reference sequence). The CDR3 contains 10 residues. V lost 2 bases and J lost 10, with 6 bases in between.

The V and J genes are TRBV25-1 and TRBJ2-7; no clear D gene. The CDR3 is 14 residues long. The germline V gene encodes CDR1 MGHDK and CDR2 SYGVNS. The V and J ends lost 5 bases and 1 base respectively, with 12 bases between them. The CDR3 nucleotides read TGTGCCAGCAGTTTATCGGACGAGTCCTACGAGCAGTACTTC. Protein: CASSLSDESYEQYF.

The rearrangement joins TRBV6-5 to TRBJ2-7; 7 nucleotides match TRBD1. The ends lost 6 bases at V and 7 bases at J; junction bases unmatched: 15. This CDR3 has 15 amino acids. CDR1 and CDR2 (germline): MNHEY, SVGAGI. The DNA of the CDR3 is TGTGCCAGCAGCGATAGGACAGGCCTTTGGGGAGAGCAGTACTTC. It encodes CASSDRTGLWGEQYF.

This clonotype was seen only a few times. The CDR3 is CASSFSQGPSTDTQYF. The CDR3 DNA sequence: TGTGCCAGCAGTTTCTCTCAGGGTCCAAGCACAGATACGCAGTATTTT. The rearrangement links TRBV27 to TRBJ2-3, with TRBD1 as a possible D gene (5 bases). This CDR3 region has 16 residues. Trimming removed 3 bases at V and 0 bases at J, with 13 bases between. The V gene's germline CDR1 is MNHEY and CDR2 SMNVEV (reference sequence).

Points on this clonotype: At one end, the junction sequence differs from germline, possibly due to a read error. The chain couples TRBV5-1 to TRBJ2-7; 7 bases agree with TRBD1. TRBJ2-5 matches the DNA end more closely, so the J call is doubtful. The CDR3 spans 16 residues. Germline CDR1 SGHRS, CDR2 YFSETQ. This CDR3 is CASSLRDSSPQGTQYF. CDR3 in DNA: TGCGCCAGCAGCCTCCGGGACAGCTCACCCCAAGGGACCCAGTACTTC.

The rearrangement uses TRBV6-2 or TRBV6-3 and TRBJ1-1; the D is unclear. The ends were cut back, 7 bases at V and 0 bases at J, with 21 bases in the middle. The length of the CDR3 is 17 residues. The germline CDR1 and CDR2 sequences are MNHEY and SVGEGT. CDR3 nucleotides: TGTGCCAGCAACCCGTGGAGGATCGATAGGATGAACACTGAAGCTTTCTTT. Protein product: CASNPWRIDRMNTEAFF.

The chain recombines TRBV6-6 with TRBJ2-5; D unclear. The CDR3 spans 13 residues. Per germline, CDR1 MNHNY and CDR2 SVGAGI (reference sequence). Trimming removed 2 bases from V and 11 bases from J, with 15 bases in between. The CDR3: CASSYDNAYEQYF. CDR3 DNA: TGTGCCAGCAGTTACGATAACGCGTATGAGCAGTACTTC.

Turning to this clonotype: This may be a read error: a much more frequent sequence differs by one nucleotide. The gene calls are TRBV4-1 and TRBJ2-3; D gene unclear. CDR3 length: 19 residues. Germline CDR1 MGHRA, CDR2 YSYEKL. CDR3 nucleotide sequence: TGCGCCGGCAGCCAAGATCCGGTGGGCGCAGCCGCCATCACAGATACGCAGTATTTT. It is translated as CAGSQDPVGAAAITDTQYF.

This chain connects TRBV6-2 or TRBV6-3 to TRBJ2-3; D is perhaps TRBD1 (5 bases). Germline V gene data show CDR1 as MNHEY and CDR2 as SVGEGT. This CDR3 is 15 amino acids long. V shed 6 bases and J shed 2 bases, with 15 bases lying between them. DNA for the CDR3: TGTGCCAGCAGCCACAGGATAATGAACACAGATACGCAGTATTTT. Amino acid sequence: CASSHRIMNTDTQYF.

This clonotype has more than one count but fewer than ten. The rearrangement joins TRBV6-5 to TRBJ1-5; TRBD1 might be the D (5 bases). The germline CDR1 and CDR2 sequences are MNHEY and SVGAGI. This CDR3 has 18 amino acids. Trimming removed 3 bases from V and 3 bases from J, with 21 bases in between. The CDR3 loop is CASSYALAGRTLNQPQHF. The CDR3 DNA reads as TGTGCCAGCAGTTATGCTTTGGCAGGGCGGACCCTCAATCAGCCCCAGCATTTT.

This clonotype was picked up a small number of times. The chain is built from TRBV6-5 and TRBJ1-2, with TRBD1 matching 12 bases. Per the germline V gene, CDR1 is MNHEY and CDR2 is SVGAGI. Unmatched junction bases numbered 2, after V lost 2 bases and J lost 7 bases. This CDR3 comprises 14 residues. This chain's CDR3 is CASSYRDRGLGYTF. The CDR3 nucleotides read TGTGCCAGCAGTTACAGGGACAGGGGGCTTGGCTACACCTTC.

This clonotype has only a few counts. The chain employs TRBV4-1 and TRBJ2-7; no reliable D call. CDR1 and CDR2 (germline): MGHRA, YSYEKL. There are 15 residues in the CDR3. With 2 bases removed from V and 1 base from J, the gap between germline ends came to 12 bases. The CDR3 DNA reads TGCGCCAGCAGCCAAAGCCGGAGTAGTTCCTACGAGCAGTACTTC. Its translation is CASSQSRSSSYEQYF.

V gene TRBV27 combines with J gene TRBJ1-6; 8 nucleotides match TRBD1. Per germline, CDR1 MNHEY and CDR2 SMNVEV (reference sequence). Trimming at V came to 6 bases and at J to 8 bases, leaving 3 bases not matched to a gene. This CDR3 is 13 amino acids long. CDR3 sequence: CASRDREYSPLHF. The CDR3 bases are TGTGCCAGCAGGGACAGGGAGTATTCACCCCTCCACTTT.

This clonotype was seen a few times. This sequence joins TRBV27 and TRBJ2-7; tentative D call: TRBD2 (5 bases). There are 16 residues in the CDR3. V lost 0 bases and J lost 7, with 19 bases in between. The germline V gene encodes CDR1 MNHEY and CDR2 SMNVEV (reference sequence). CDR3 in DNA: TGTGCCAGCAGTTTATCAGTTGGGGAGTTTGTGGGGGAGCAGTACTTC. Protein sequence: CASSLSVGEFVGEQYF.

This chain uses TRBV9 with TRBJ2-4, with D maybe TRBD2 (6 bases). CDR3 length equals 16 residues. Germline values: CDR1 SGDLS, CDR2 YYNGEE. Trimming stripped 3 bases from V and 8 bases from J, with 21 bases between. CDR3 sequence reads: CASSATTDRGAHIQYF. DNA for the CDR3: TGTGCCAGCAGCGCAACGACTGATCGCGGGGCACACATTCAGTACTTC.

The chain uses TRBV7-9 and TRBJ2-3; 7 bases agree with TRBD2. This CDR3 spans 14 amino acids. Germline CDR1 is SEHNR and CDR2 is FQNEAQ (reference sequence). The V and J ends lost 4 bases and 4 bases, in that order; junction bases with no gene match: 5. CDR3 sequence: CASSSTSRADTQYF. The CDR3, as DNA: TGTGCCAGCAGCTCGACTAGCCGGGCAGATACGCAGTATTTT.

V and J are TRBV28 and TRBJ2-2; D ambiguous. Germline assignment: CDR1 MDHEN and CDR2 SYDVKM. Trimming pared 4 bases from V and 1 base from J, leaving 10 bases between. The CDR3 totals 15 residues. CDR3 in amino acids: CASSSAQLNTGELFF. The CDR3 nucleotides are TGTGCCAGCAGTTCTGCGCAGCTGAACACCGGGGAGCTGTTTTTT. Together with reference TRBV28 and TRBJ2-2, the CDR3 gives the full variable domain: DVKVTQSSRYLVKRTGEKVFLECVQDMDHENMFWYRQDPGLGLRLIYFSYDVKMKEKGDIPEGYSVSREKKERFSLILESASTNQTSMYLCASSSAQLNTGELFFGEGSRLTVL.

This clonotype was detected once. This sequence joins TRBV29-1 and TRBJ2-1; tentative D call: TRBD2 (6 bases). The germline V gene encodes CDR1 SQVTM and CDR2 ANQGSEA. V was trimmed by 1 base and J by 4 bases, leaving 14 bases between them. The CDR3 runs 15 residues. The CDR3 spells CSVEGRAGSYNEQFF. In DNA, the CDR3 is TGCAGCGTTGAAGGCAGGGCGGGGTCATACAATGAGCAGTTCTTC.

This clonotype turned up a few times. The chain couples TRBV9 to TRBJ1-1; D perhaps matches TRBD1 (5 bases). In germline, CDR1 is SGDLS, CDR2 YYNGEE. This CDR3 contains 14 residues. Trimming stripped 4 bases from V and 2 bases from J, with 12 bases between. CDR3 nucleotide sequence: TGTGCCAGCAGCTCTGGGGGGGTAAACACTGAAGCTTTCTTT. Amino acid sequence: CASSSGGVNTEAFF.

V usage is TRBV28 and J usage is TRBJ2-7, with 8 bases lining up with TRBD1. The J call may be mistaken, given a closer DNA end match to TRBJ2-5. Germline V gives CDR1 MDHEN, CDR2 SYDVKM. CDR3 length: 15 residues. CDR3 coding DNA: TGTGCCAGCAGTTTTGTTAGGCAGGGGGCAGAGACCCAGTACTTC. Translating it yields CASSFVRQGAETQYF.